This T cell receptor (beta chain) is from a study of cytomegalovirus exposure and HLA in healthy donors. Regarding the study as a whole: CMV antigen specificity was confirmed in vitro for a few CMV-associated chains. Cytomegalovirus-associated TCR beta chains were listed, numbering 150 to 200. A missense DCLRE1C variant was associated with V- and J-gene trimming of TCR beta chains in a later analysis, and an independent cohort replicated the association.

A multiplex PCR was run with 60 Vbeta primers and 13 Jbeta primers. Here immunoSEQ multiplex PCR was the method, and the copy in TCRdb shows in-frame clones only, minus some. Of under 90,000 clones in the sample, roughly 64% were seen once. A remark on this clone: The target antigen is unknown.

This CDR3 comprises 16 residues. CDR1 LGHNA and CDR2 YNFKEQ come from the germline V gene. The V end was cut by 0 bases, the J end by 3 bases, with 11 bases between. The chain recombines TRBV4-2 with TRBJ2-2; weak D call: TRBD1 (6 bases). The sequenced sample consisted of PBMCs. This sequence was found in a middle-aged man in good health and CMV-seropositive. The CDR3 DNA reads as TGTGCCAGCAGCCAAGAAGGGACATTTGACACCGGGGAGCTGTTTTTT. Translated, it gives CASSQEGTFDTGELFF.